This T cell receptor beta chain was sequenced for a study of OX40 agonist ivuxolimab in advanced cancers. At the level of the study: About 44% of patients had received prior checkpoint inhibitor therapy.

Only a few counts were recorded for this clone. The CDR3 is made up of 18 amino acids. Trimming left V 3 bases short and J 3 bases short, with 20 bases between. Per the germline V gene, CDR1 is LNHDA and CDR2 is SQIVND (reference sequence). The assay was immunoSEQ multiplex PCR, and TCRdb's table has in-frame clones only and misses some. This sample has around 80,000 clones, with 86% found just once. The investigators sampled blood at baseline, at cycle 4 day 1, and at cycle 7 day 1. The sample was CD4+ or CD8+ T cells sorted from blood, taken in a trial of the OX40 agonist ivuxolimab. This chain links TRBV19 with TRBJ1-4; the D is unclear. The TCR originated in an adult with an advanced solid tumor such as melanoma, head and neck, liver or kidney cancer. The CDR3 protein is CASSIAGPSVAPNEKLFF. CDR3 sequence (DNA): TGTGCCAGTAGTATCGCCGGACCAAGCGTAGCACCTAATGAAAAACTGTTTTTT.